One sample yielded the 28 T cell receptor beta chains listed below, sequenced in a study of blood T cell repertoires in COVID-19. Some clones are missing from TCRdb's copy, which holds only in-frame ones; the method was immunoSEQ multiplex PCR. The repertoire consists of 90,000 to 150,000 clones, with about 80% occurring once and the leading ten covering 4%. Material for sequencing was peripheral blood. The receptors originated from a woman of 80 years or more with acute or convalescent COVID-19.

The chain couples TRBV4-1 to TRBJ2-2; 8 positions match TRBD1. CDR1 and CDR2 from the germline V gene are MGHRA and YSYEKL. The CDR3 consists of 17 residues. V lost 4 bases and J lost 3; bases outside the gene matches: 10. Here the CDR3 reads CASSRGAGGLDTGELFF. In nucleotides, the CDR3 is TGCGCCAGCAGCCGTGGGGCAGGGGGCCTAGACACCGGGGAGCTGTTTTTT.

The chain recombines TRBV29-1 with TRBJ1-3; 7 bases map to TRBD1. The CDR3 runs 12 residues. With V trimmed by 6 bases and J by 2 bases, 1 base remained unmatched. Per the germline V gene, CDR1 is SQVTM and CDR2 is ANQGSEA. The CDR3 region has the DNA TGCAGCGTAGGGACAGCTGGAAACACCATATATTTT. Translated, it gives CSVGTAGNTIYF.

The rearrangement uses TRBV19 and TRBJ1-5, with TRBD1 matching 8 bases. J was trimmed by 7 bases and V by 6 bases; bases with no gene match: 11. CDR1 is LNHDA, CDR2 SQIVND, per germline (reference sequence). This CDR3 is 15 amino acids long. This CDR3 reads CASRTAGGRGQPQHF. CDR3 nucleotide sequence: TGTGCCAGTAGAACAGCAGGGGGCAGAGGACAGCCCCAGCATTTT.

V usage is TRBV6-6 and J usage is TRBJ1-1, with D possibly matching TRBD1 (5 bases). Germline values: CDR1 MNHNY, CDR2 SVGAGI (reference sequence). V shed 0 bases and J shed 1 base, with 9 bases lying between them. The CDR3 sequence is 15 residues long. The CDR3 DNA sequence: TGTGCCAGCAGTTACTCTGGGGCTGGGAACACTGAAGCTTTCTTT. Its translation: CASSYSGAGNTEAFF.

CDR3 DNA: TGTGCCACCAGCAGACTACCCAACACCGGGGAGCTGTTTTTT. Protein product: CATSRLPNTGELFF. The chain employs TRBV15 and TRBJ2-2; D gene unclear. Germline values: CDR1 LNHNV, CDR2 YYDKDF (reference sequence). Trimming took off 2 bases at V and 2 bases at J, with 6 bases between the two ends. The CDR3 is 14 amino acids.

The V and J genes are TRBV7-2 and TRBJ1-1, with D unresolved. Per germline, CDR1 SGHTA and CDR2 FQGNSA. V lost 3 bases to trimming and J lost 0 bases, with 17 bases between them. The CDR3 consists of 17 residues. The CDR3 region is CASSFVTDLNMNTEAFF. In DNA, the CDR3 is TGTGCCAGCAGCTTCGTCACAGACCTTAATATGAACACTGAAGCTTTCTTT.

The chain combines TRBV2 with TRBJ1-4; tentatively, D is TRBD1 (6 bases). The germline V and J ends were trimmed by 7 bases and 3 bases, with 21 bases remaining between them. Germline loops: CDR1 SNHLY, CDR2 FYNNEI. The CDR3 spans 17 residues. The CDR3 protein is CASTGRGARVANEKLFF. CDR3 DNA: TGTGCCAGCACCGGACGGGGGGCTCGGGTAGCTAATGAAAAACTGTTTTTT.

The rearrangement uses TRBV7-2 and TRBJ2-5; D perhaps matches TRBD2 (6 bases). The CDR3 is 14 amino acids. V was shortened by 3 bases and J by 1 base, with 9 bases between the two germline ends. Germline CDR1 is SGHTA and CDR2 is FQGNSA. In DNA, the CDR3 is TGTGCCAGCAGCTTTAGGAGGGCCCAAGAGACCCAGTACTTC. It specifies CASSFRRAQETQYF.

CDR3 sequence: CATYSSGGYNEQFF. The CDR3 nucleotides read TGTGCCACCTACTCCAGCGGAGGGTACAATGAGCAGTTCTTC. The chain links TRBV28 to TRBJ2-1; D is perhaps TRBD2 (6 bases). V dropped 10 bases and J dropped 4 bases, with 17 bases sitting between them. The CDR3 is made up of 14 amino acids. Per the germline V gene, CDR1 is MDHEN and CDR2 is SYDVKM. Based on the CDR3 plus reference TRBV28 and TRBJ2-1, the full variable domain is DVKVTQSSRYLVKRTGEKVFLECVQDMDHENMFWYRQDPGLGLRLIYFSYDVKMKEKGDIPEGYSVSREKKERFSLILESASTNQTSMYLCATYSSGGYNEQFFGPGTRLTVL.

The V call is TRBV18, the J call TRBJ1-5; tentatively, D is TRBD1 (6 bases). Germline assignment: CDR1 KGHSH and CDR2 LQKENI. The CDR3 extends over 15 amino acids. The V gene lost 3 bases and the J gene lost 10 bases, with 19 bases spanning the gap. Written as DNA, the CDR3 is TGTGCCAGCTCACCCGGAAGTAACAGGGCACAACCCCAGCATTTT. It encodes CASSPGSNRAQPQHF. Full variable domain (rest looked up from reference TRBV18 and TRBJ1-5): NAGVMQNPRHLVRRRGQEARLRCSPMKGHSHVYWYRQLPEEGLKFMVYLQKENIIDESGMPKERFSAEFPKEGPSILRIQQVVRGDSAAYFCASSPGSNRAQPQHFGDGTRLSIL.

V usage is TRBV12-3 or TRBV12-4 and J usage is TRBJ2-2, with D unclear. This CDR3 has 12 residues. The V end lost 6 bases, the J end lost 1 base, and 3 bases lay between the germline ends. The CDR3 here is CASSKNTGELFF. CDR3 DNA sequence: TGTGCCAGCAGCAAGAACACCGGGGAGCTGTTTTTT.

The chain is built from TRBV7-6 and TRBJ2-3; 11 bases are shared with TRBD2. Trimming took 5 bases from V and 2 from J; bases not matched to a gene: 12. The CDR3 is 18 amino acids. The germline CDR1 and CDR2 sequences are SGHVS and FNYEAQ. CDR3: CASSHQTSGALTTDTQYF. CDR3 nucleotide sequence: TGTGCCAGCAGCCACCAGACTAGCGGGGCCCTCACCACAGATACGCAGTATTTT.

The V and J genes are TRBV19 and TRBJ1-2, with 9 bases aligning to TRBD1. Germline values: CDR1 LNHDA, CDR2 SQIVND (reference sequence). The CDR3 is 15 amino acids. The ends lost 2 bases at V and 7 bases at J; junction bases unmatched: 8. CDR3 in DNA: TGTGCCAGTAGTATATTATTGGGACAGGGAACTGGCTACACCTTC. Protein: CASSILLGQGTGYTF.

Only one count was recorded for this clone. The CDR3 DNA is TGTGCCAGCAGCCGCGACAGAGCGAACACCGGGGAGCTGTTTTTT. Protein: CASSRDRANTGELFF. V usage is TRBV6-4 and J usage is TRBJ2-2; D is perhaps TRBD1 (5 bases). Per germline, CDR1 MRHNA and CDR2 SNTAGT. The CDR3 loop spans 15 amino acids. Trimming removed 6 bases from V and 0 bases from J, with 11 bases in between.

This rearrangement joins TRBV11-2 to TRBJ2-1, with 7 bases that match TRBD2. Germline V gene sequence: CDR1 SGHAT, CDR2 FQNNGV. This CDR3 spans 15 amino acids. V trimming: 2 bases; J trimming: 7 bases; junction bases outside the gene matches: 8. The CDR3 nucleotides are TGTGCCAGCAGCTTAAACCCCGGACTAGGGAATGAGCAGTTCTTC. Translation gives CASSLNPGLGNEQFF.

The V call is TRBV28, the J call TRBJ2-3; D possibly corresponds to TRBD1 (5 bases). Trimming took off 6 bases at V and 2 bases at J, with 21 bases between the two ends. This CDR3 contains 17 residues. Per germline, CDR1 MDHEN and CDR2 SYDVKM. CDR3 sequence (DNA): TGTGCCAGCAGGCCTCGTTCAGGGCGCCTTTACACAGATACGCAGTATTTT. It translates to CASRPRSGRLYTDTQYF.

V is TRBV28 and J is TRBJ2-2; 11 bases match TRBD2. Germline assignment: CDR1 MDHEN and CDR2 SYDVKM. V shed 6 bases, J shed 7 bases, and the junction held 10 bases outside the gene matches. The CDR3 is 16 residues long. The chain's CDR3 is CASSPSRTSGHGELFF. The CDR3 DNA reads TGTGCCAGCAGCCCGTCTCGGACTAGCGGGCACGGGGAGCTGTTTTTT.

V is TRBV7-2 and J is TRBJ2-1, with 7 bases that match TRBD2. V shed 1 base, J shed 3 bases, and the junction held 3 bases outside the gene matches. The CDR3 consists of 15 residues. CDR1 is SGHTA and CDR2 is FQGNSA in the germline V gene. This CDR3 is CASSLGGGIYNEQFF. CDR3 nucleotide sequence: TGTGCCAGCAGCTTAGGGGGGGGTATCTACAATGAGCAGTTCTTC.

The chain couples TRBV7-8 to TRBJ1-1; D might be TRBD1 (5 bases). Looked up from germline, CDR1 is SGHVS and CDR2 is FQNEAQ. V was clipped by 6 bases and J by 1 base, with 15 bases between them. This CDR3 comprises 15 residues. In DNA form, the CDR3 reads TGTGCCAGCAGTCCTCAAGGGAGGGGGAACACTGAAGCTTTCTTT. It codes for CASSPQGRGNTEAFF.

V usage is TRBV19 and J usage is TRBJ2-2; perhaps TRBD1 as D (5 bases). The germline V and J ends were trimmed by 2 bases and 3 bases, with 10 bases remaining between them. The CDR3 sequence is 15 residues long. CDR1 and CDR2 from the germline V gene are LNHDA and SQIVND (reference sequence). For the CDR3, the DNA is TGTGCCAGTAGTATATGGGGCGTGCACACCGGGGAGCTGTTTTTT. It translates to CASSIWGVHTGELFF.

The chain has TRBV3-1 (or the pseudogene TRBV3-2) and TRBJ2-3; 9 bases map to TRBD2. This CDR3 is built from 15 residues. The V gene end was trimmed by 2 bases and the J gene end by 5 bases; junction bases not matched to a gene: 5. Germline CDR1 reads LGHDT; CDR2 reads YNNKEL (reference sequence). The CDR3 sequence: CASSQRGRGGDTQYF. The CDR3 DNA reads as TGTGCCAGCAGCCAACGCGGGAGGGGCGGAGATACGCAGTATTTT.

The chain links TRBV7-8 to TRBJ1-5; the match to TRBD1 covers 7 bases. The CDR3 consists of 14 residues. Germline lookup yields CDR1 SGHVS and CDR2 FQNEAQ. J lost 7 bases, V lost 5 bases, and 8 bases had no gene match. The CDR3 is CASSATGTGQPQHF. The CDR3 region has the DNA TGTGCCAGCAGCGCGACAGGGACCGGCCAGCCCCAGCATTTT.

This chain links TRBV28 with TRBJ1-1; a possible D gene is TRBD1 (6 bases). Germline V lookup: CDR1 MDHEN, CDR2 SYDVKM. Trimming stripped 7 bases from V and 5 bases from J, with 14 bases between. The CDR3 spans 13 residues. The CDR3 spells CASKVAGETEAFF. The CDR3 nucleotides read TGTGCCAGCAAGGTCGCAGGGGAAACTGAAGCTTTCTTT.

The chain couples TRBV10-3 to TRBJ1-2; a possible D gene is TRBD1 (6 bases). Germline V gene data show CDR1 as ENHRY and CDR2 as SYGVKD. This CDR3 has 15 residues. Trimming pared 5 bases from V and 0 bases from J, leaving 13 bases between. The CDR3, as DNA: TGTGCCATCAGTATGACAGGAATCGCTAACTATGGCTACACCTTC. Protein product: CAISMTGIANYGYTF.

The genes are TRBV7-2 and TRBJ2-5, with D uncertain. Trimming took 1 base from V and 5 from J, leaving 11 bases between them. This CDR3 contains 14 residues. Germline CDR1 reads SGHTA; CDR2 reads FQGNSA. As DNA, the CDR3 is TGTGCCAGCAGCTTAGATCCAGGCCGGGAGACCCAGTACTTC. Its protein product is CASSLDPGRETQYF.

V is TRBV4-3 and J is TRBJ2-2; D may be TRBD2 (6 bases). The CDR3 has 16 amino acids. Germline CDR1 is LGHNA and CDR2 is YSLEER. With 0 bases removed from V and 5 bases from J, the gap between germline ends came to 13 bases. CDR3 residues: CASSQDRSGLTGELFF. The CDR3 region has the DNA TGCGCCAGCAGCCAAGATAGAAGCGGGTTAACCGGGGAGCTGTTTTTT.

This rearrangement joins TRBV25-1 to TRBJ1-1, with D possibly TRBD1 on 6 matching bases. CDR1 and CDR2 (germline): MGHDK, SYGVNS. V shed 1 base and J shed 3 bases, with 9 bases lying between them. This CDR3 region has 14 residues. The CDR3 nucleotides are TGTGCCAGCAGTGAATTTGAGGGGGACACTGAAGCTTTCTTT. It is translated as CASSEFEGDTEAFF. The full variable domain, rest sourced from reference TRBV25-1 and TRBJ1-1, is EADIYQTPRYLVIGTGKKITLECSQTMGHDKMYWYQQDPGMELHLIHYSYGVNSTEKGDLSSESTVSRIRTEHFPLTLESARPSHTSQYLCASSEFEGDTEAFFGQGTRLTVV.

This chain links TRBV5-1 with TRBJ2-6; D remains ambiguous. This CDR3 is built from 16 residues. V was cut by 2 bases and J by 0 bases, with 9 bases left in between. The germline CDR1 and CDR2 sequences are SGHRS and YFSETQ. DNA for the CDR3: TGCGCCAGCAGCTTTGGCGGAAACTCTGGGGCCAACGTCCTGACTTTC. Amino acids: CASSFGGNSGANVLTF.